One and the same sample provided the 27 T cell receptor beta chains below, sequenced in a study of CD8 T cells in Susac syndrome. RNA, at roughly 0.45 to 1 ug, was reverse transcribed with random hexamers. TCRdb used MiXCR to reprocess the immunoSEQ multiplex PCR reads, holding one entry per CDR3 protein. The profile shows some 200,000 distinct CDR3 sequences, approximately 95% of them singletons. The sequencing input was CD8+ T cells from PBMCs. The receptors come from a human donor with Susac syndrome.

The chain joins TRBV3-1 to TRBJ2-1, with a possible D match to TRBD2 (5 bases). CDR3 length equals 18 residues. Trimming took 2 bases from V and 4 from J, leaving 21 bases between them. Looked up from germline, CDR1 is LGHDT and CDR2 is YNNKEL (reference sequence). CDR3 sequence: CASSQPLRRRRPYNEQFF. The DNA for the CDR3 is TGTGCCAGCAGCCAACCACTTAGAAGGCGGAGGCCTTACAATGAGCAGTTCTTC.

The chain joins TRBV6-5 to TRBJ2-5; no firm D call. Germline V gene sequence: CDR1 MNHEY, CDR2 SVGAGI. V shed 0 bases and J shed 0 bases, with 11 bases lying between them. The CDR3 is 16 residues long. CDR3 sequence: CASSYSYKPNQETQYF. As DNA, the CDR3 is TGTGCCAGCAGTTACTCGTACAAACCCAACCAAGAGACCCAGTACTTC.

V usage is TRBV20-1 and J usage is TRBJ2-1; 8 bases are a match to TRBD2. Germline V gene sequence: CDR1 DFQATT, CDR2 SNEGSKA (reference sequence). J lost 5 bases, V lost 3 bases, and 12 bases had no gene match. The CDR3 is 16 residues long. Here the CDR3 reads CSASDRGGSRNNEQFF. The CDR3 DNA is TGCAGTGCTAGCGATCGCGGGGGGTCACGTAACAATGAGCAGTTCTTC.

The chain has TRBV3-1 and TRBJ1-2; maybe TRBD1 (5 bases). Germline assignment: CDR1 LGHDT and CDR2 YNNKEL (reference sequence). This CDR3 region has 15 residues. V dropped 4 bases and J dropped 4 bases, with 16 bases sitting between them. In DNA form, the CDR3 reads TGTGCCAGCAGCCCAAGACTCAGGGAAAGCTATGGCTACACCTTC. It is translated as CASSPRLRESYGYTF.

The rearrangement uses TRBV20-1 and TRBJ1-5; no reliable D call. This CDR3 has 15 residues. Trimming stripped 0 bases from V and 3 bases from J, with 12 bases between. CDR1 is DFQATT and CDR2 is SNEGSKA in the germline V gene (reference sequence). The CDR3 DNA reads as TGCAGTGCTAGAGATCCGGACGGGAACAATCAGCCCCAGCATTTT. Residues: CSARDPDGNNQPQHF.

Only one count was recorded for this clonotype. V and J are TRBV12-3 or TRBV12-4 and TRBJ1-1; 10 bases fit TRBD1. The length of the CDR3 is 15 residues. With 8 bases clipped from V and 3 bases from J, the junction kept 9 bases outside the gene matches. CDR3 coding DNA: TGTGCCAGCGCAACCGGGACAGGGGAGGACACTGAAGCTTTCTTT. Translation: CASATGTGEDTEAFF.

V is TRBV4-1 and J is TRBJ2-3; D is ambiguous. The V gene lost 1 base and the J gene lost 7 bases, with 12 bases spanning the gap. The germline V gene encodes CDR1 MGHRA and CDR2 YSYEKL. The CDR3 loop spans 14 amino acids. The CDR3 here is CASSQVSSRHTQYF. The CDR3 DNA reads as TGCGCCAGCAGCCAAGTTTCGAGCCGGCATACGCAGTATTTT.

J is TRBJ2-2 and V is TRBV3-1; D remains ambiguous. Germline values: CDR1 LGHDT, CDR2 YNNKEL (reference sequence). The CDR3 totals 13 residues. The V end was cut by 4 bases, the J end by 5 bases, with 8 bases between. CDR3 bases: TGTGCCAGCAGCCCATTGTTGACCGGGGAGCTGTTTTTT. As protein: CASSPLLTGELFF.

The V call is TRBV7-2, the J call TRBJ1-4, with D unclear. Trimming pared 5 bases from V and 0 bases from J, leaving 34 bases between. The CDR3 is made up of 23 amino acids. The germline CDR1 and CDR2 sequences are SGHTA and FQGNSA. This CDR3 is CASSLPRLGLIRKRKTTNEKLFF. For the CDR3, the DNA is TGTGCCAGCAGCCTACCGCGGTTGGGTCTCATTAGGAAAAGAAAAACAACTAATGAAAAACTGTTTTTT. Full variable domain (missing parts from reference TRBV7-2 and TRBJ1-4): GAGVSQSPSNKVTEKGKDVELRCDPISGHTALYWYRQSLGQGLEFLIYFQGNSAPDKSGLPSDRFSAERTGGSVSTLTIQRTQQEDSAVYLCASSLPRLGLIRKRKTTNEKLFFGSGTQLSVL.

J is TRBJ2-6 and V is TRBV28, with no clear D. This CDR3 is 16 amino acids long. Deletions cut 7 bases from V and 0 bases from J, with 13 bases between. Germline V lookup: CDR1 MDHEN, CDR2 SYDVKM. CDR3 sequence (DNA): TGTGCCAGCAAGTTTGACGTTGGCTCTGGGGCCAACGTCCTGACTTTC. Amino acids: CASKFDVGSGANVLTF.

This rearrangement joins TRBV27 to TRBJ1-2; 8 positions agree with TRBD1. Germline V CDR1 and CDR2: MNHEY, SMNVEV (reference sequence). The CDR3 contains 17 residues. Trimming cost V 4 bases and J 2 bases; bases outside gene matches: 12. CDR3: CASSSAQTGDSNYGYTF. In DNA, the CDR3 is TGTGCCAGCAGTTCAGCCCAGACAGGGGATTCAAACTATGGCTACACCTTC.

The V gene is TRBV7-9, the J gene TRBJ1-1, with D possibly matching TRBD1 (6 bases). The CDR3 is made up of 12 amino acids. Germline V gene sequence: CDR1 SEHNR, CDR2 FQNEAQ (reference sequence). Trimming cost V 5 bases and J 8 bases, with 12 bases left between them. The CDR3, as DNA: TGTGCCAGCAGCACCACAGGGAGCGAAGCTTTCTTT. Residues: CASSTTGSEAFF.

The V and J genes are TRBV9 and TRBJ1-2; 8 bases match TRBD1. V gave up 3 bases and J gave up 2 bases; unmatched junction bases: 12. The germline V gene has CDR1 SGDLS and CDR2 YYNGEE. The CDR3 loop spans 17 amino acids. The CDR3 sequence: CASSESPQGAQNYGYTF. The CDR3 DNA reads as TGTGCCAGCAGCGAATCCCCTCAGGGGGCGCAAAACTATGGCTACACCTTC. Looking up the rest from reference TRBV9 and TRBJ1-2 gives the full variable domain: DSGVTQTPKHLITATGQRVTLRCSPRSGDLSVYWYQQSLDQGLQFLIQYYNGEERAKGNILERFSAQQFPDLHSELNLSSLELGDSALYFCASSESPQGAQNYGYTFGSGTRLTVV.

The rearrangement links TRBV4-1 to TRBJ1-2; 7 bases map to TRBD1. Trimming at V came to 2 bases and at J to 0 bases, leaving 12 bases not matched to a gene. From germline, CDR1 is MGHRA and CDR2 YSYEKL. The CDR3 consists of 18 residues. The CDR3: CASSQPDRVFTANYGYTF. The CDR3 DNA sequence: TGCGCCAGCAGCCAACCAGACAGGGTTTTTACAGCTAACTATGGCTACACCTTC.

The chain employs TRBV12-3 or TRBV12-4 and TRBJ2-1, with TRBD2 matching over 9 bases. J gave up 1 base and V 3 bases, and 7 bases lay outside the gene matches. CDR3 length: 17 amino acids. In DNA, the CDR3 is TGTGCCAGCAGTTTGGAGGCAGCGGGAGGTTCCTACAATGAGCAGTTCTTC. Translating it yields CASSLEAAGGSYNEQFF.

This clonotype was detected only a few times. V is TRBV13 and J is TRBJ2-5, with D possibly matching TRBD2 (6 bases). CDR3 size: 15 residues. The germline V and J ends were trimmed by 5 bases and 2 bases, with 15 bases remaining between them. Looked up from germline, CDR1 is PRHDT and CDR2 is FYEKMQ (reference sequence). CDR3 bases: TGTGCCAGCAGCGTCTCGGGCAGCGGGCAAGAGACCCAGTACTTC. Amino acid sequence: CASSVSGSGQETQYF.

V gene TRBV7-2 combines with J gene TRBJ1-6; D gene unclear. Trimming took off 5 bases at V and 0 bases at J, with 20 bases between the two ends. This CDR3 comprises 19 residues. Looked up from germline, CDR1 is SGHTA and CDR2 is FQGNSA. Here the CDR3 DNA reads TGTGCCAGCAGCCTTCAAACGGGGTGGCGAGACTCCTATAATTCACCCCTCCACTTT. Translating gives CASSLQTGWRDSYNSPLHF. Supplemented by reference TRBV7-2 and TRBJ1-6, the full variable domain reads GAGVSQSPSNKVTEKGKDVELRCDPISGHTALYWYRQSLGQGLEFLIYFQGNSAPDKSGLPSDRFSAERTGGSVSTLTIQRTQQEDSAVYLCASSLQTGWRDSYNSPLHFGNGTRLTVT.

This sequence joins TRBV27 and TRBJ2-4; 9 nucleotides line up with TRBD1. CDR1 and CDR2 from the germline V gene are MNHEY and SMNVEV (reference sequence). The CDR3 spans 14 residues. Trimming took 3 bases from V and 6 from J; bases not matched to a gene: 3. The chain's CDR3 is CASSLGQGLNIQYF. CDR3 DNA: TGTGCCAGCAGTTTGGGACAGGGTTTAAACATTCAGTACTTC.

The V and J genes are TRBV7-2 and TRBJ2-7, with D unclear. V lost 4 bases to trimming and J lost 2 bases, with 9 bases between them. Germline values: CDR1 SGHTA, CDR2 FQGNSA. CDR3 length: 13 amino acids. CDR3 region: CASSSRHPYEQYF. CDR3 nucleotide sequence: TGTGCCAGCAGCTCGAGACACCCCTACGAGCAGTACTTC.

The rearrangement joins TRBV28 to TRBJ2-5, with 8 positions matching TRBD1. Unmatched junction bases numbered 4, after V lost 2 bases and J lost 2 bases. The CDR3 has 15 residues. CDR1 is MDHEN, CDR2 SYDVKM, per germline. CDR3 DNA: TGTGCCAGCAGTTTAGGGACAGGAAATCAAGAGACCCAGTACTTC. Its translation is CASSLGTGNQETQYF.

V is TRBV30 and J is TRBJ1-2; TRBD1 aligns across 9 bases. CDR1 and CDR2 from the germline V gene are GTSNPN and SVGIG (reference sequence). The CDR3 has 15 amino acids. Germline trimming cut 1 base from V and 2 bases from J; bases unmatched to any gene: 5. CDR3 nucleotide sequence: TGTGCCTGGAGTGAATCGGGACAGGGAAACTATGGCTACACCTTC. As protein: CAWSESGQGNYGYTF.

CDR3 in amino acids: CSVGYTTYEQYF. The CDR3 nucleotides are TGCAGCGTTGGTTATACAACCTACGAGCAGTACTTC. The J gene is TRBJ2-7, the V gene TRBV29-1; D unclear. V was shortened by 4 bases and J by 2 bases, with 9 bases between the two germline ends. Germline CDR1 and CDR2: SQVTM and ANQGSEA. This CDR3 contains 12 residues.

The CDR3 here is CASSVQGLTGELFF. Here the CDR3 DNA reads TGTGCCAGCAGTGTGCAGGGTCTCACCGGGGAGCTGTTTTTT. This chain uses TRBV2 with TRBJ2-2, with D maybe TRBD1 (5 bases). The V and J ends lost 4 bases and 4 bases respectively, with 10 bases between them. The germline CDR1 and CDR2 sequences are SNHLY and FYNNEI. This CDR3 is 14 amino acids long.

This clonotype showed up just once. V is TRBV20-1 and J is TRBJ2-5; D is possibly TRBD2 (5 bases). Germline CDR1 reads DFQATT; CDR2 reads SNEGSKA (reference sequence). Trimming cost V 6 bases and J 5 bases, with 16 bases left between them. CDR3 length equals 13 residues. CDR3 region: CSASGDTGETQYF. CDR3 bases: TGCAGTGCCTCCGGGGATACTGGGGAGACCCAGTACTTC.

CDR3 coding DNA: TGTGCCAGCAGCAGGGGGTTCGGAGTCACTGAAGCTTTCTTT. Translated, it gives CASSRGFGVTEAFF. The chain carries TRBV28 and TRBJ1-1; 7 bases fit TRBD1. After removal of 6 bases from V and 4 bases from J, the junction contained 8 bases not matched to a gene. CDR3 length: 14 amino acids. Looked up from germline, CDR1 is MDHEN and CDR2 is SYDVKM.

The chain links TRBV12-3 or TRBV12-4 to TRBJ2-1, with D unclear. Trimming shortened V by 6 bases and J by 3 bases, and 12 bases separated the two germline ends. There are 14 residues in the CDR3. In DNA, the CDR3 is TGTGCCAGCAGCTCCTCCGCAGGCTACAATGAGCAGTTCTTC. Its translation: CASSSSAGYNEQFF.

The CDR3 region is CATSDRQGRPSGYTF. CDR3 DNA: TGTGCCACCAGTGACCGACAGGGACGCCCAAGTGGCTACACCTTC. This sequence joins TRBV24-1 and TRBJ1-2; TRBD1 matches 7 bases. The CDR3 length is 15 residues. J was trimmed by 7 bases and V by 4 bases; bases with no gene match: 11. Germline V lookup: CDR1 KGHDR, CDR2 SFDVKD.